This TCR beta chain came from a study of memory CD4+ T cells and cytomegalovirus serostatus. Background on the study: Healthy Belgian adult donors included roughly ten CMV-positive and some 24 CMV-negative people. Overall study findings and caveats: CD4+ memory repertoires contained about two fifths of the 164 reported CMV TCRbeta sequences.

CDR3 length equals 15 residues. Trimming cost V 4 bases and J 5 bases; bases outside gene matches: 4. CDR1 LGHNA and CDR2 YSLEER come from the germline V gene. Single viable CD3+CD4+CD8-CD45RO+ cells were sorted as the memory CD4+ T cells. The repertoire was sequenced with immunoSEQ multiplex PCR; TCRdb's copy has only in-frame clones and lacks some. The sample has roughly 45,000 clones, around 80% seen once. As concerns this clone: Antigen unknown.

The sample comprised memory CD4+ T cells from blood. This chain links TRBV4-3 with TRBJ2-1, with 11 nucleotides matching TRBD1. This clonotype originated in an adult in good health and CMV-seronegative. CDR3 nucleotide sequence: TGCGCCAGCAGCCTAAGGGACAGGGGGAACAATGAGCAGTTCTTC. Encoded protein: CASSLRDRGNNEQFF.